The 6 T cell receptor beta chains presented below share a single source sample, sequenced in a study of graft-versus-host responses after intestinal transplantation. Sequencing used immunoSEQ multiplex PCR; TCRdb keeps in-frame clones, though not all of them. The data show about 82,000 clones, roughly nine tenths seen once. These receptors lack a known antigen. Sequencing used unstimulated CD4+ T cells sorted from spleen or lymph node cells, obtained before intestinal transplant. The receptors were gathered from a human donor who received an intestinal transplant.

This chain joins TRBV12-5 and TRBJ2-1; 10 bases are shared with TRBD1. The V gene end was trimmed by 9 bases and the J gene end by 2 bases; junction bases not matched to a gene: 7. The germline CDR1 and CDR2 sequences are LGHNT and FRNRAP. This CDR3 has 15 amino acids. The CDR3 DNA follows: TGTGCTAGCAGCGAGACAGGGGGCGCCTACAATGAGCAGTTCTTC. It specifies CASSETGGAYNEQFF.

V and J are TRBV7-2 and TRBJ2-7; D gene uncertain. The CDR3 totals 12 residues. The germline V and J ends were trimmed by 5 bases and 1 base, with 6 bases remaining between them. Germline CDR1 reads SGHTA; CDR2 reads FQGNSA. In nucleotides, the CDR3 is TGTGCCAGCAGCCCCAATTCCTACGAGCAGTACTTC. This encodes CASSPNSYEQYF.

This chain connects TRBV2 to TRBJ2-4; 7 nucleotides line up with TRBD2. The V segment lost 8 bases and the J segment 3 bases; nucleotides outside the gene matches: 10. The CDR3 extends over 15 amino acids. CDR1 is SNHLY and CDR2 is FYNNEI in the germline V gene. The CDR3 nucleotides are TGTGCCAGCGGGAGCGGCGCGGGGGACAAAAACATTCAGTACTTC. This sequence encodes CASGSGAGDKNIQYF.

In this sample, this clone turned up once. This chain uses TRBV5-4 with TRBJ2-1, with 8 bases fitting TRBD2. V was pared by 4 bases and J by 6 bases, with 15 bases of the junction left unmatched. Germline assignment: CDR1 SGHNT and CDR2 YYREEE (reference sequence). This CDR3 has 17 residues. The CDR3 reads CASSHVNSGAFFNEQFF. The CDR3 DNA follows: TGTGCCAGCAGCCACGTCAATAGCGGGGCATTTTTCAATGAGCAGTTCTTC.

J is TRBJ2-5 and V is TRBV11-3, with TRBD1 matching 7 bases. The CDR3 contains 17 residues. In germline, CDR1 is SGHNT, CDR2 YENEEA. Germline trimming cut 6 bases from V and 2 bases from J; bases unmatched to any gene: 15. In DNA, the CDR3 is TGTGCCAGCAGTGTTACCTTCGGGACAGCCAAGCAAGAGACCCAGTACTTC. This translates into CASSVTFGTAKQETQYF.

V and J are TRBV5-1 and TRBJ2-7; perhaps TRBD1 as D (6 bases). The CDR3 runs 14 residues. V lost 0 bases and J 4 bases, leaving 11 bases between the germline ends. Germline V gives CDR1 SGHRS, CDR2 YFSETQ. The CDR3 bases are TGCGCCAGCAGCTTGGGTCGGCAGGGGTACGAGCAGTACTTC. Protein: CASSLGRQGYEQYF.